This T cell receptor (beta chain) was sequenced in a study of shared clonotypes between healthy human individuals. About the study: CD8 memory received one plate per donor, CD8 naive two, CD4 memory three and CD4 naive three.

This clone showed up just once. Its matching antigen is unknown. Terminally differentiated effector memory CD45RA+ cells were excluded from the naive CD8 cells, which were CD45RO-negative and positively selected for CCR7. Over several immunoSEQ plates, each subset's genomic DNA was distributed in even portions. TCRdb's table, derived via immunoSEQ multiplex PCR, lists solely in-frame clones and lacks some. The sample yields some 2 million clones, around 96% seen once. The CDR3 covers 17 residues. The V and J ends lost 0 bases and 7 bases respectively, with 22 bases between them. Germline assignment: CDR1 SGDLS and CDR2 YYNGEE. General study points: Sequencing depth was predicted to influence how clonotypes are shared among donors.

This receptor was identified in a man between 18 and 29 years old in good health. The rearrangement uses TRBV9 and TRBJ1-2; no definite D call. The sequenced sample was naive CD8+ T cells sorted from blood. CDR3 amino acids: CASSVAGRTAADSGYTF. DNA of the CDR3: TGTGCCAGCAGCGTAGCCGGCCGGACGGCAGCCGATAGTGGCTACACCTTC.